Listed here is a single T cell receptor beta chain. As yet, its antigen is unknown. V shed 0 bases and J shed 7 bases, with 18 bases lying between them. The CDR3 runs to 16 residues. Germline values: CDR1 ENHRY, CDR2 SYGVKD. The data were taken from a study of blood T cells in healthy people across ages. General study points: Unsorted PBMC input precluded a conclusive naive versus antigen-experienced comparison.

A second PCR, run for about 7 to 12 cycles, used a sample-barcoded 5' primer plus a J-beta primer mix. TCRdb called the 5' RACE reads again in MiXCR, with one record for every CDR3 protein. The data contain about a million distinct CDR3 sequences, roughly 50% of them singletons. This sequence joins TRBV10-3 and TRBJ1-2; possible D gene TRBD1, 6 bases. The receptor comes from a man younger than 45 in good health. Material for sequencing was blood. This CDR3 is CAISESTQGSYGGYTF. The DNA for the CDR3 is TGTGCCATCAGTGAGTCTACTCAGGGGTCCTACGGTGGCTACACCTTC.